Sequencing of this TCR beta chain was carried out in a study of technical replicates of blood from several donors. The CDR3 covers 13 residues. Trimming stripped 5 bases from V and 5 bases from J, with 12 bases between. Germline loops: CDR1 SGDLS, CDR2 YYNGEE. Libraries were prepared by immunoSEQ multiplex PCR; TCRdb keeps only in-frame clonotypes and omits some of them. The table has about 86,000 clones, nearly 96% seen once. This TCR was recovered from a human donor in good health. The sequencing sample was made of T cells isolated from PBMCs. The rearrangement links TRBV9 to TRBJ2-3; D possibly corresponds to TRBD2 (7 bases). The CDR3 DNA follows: TGTGCCAGCAGTGAAGGGGGGGGAGATACGCAGTATTTT. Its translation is CASSEGGGDTQYF.